Shown below are 11 T cell receptor beta chains from a single sample sequenced in a study of T cells after posttransplantation cyclophosphamide. Profiling relied on immunoSEQ multiplex PCR, and the TCRdb table lists in-frame clones only, not all of them. This table has some 54,000 clones, 94% appearing once. The material sequenced was PBMCs. These TCRs come from a woman aged 25 to 39 in good health and a related stem cell transplant donor.

This chain links TRBV6-5 with TRBJ1-1; possible D gene TRBD1, 5 bases. This CDR3 has 15 residues. Trimming took 2 bases from V and 10 from J, leaving 20 bases between them. CDR1 is MNHEY and CDR2 is SVGAGI in the germline V gene. The CDR3, as DNA: TGTGCCAGCAGTTACGGCGGGGCTAAGGAAAAGGCAGCTTTCTTT. Protein product: CASSYGGAKEKAAFF.

The rearrangement joins TRBV4-2 to TRBJ2-3, with D possibly being TRBD1 (5 bases). Trimming took off 2 bases at V and 4 bases at J, with 10 bases between the two ends. CDR3 length equals 14 residues. The V gene's germline CDR1 is LGHNA and CDR2 YNFKEQ. The CDR3 region is CASSQIGEADTQYF. CDR3 DNA: TGTGCCAGCAGCCAAATAGGGGAAGCAGATACGCAGTATTTT.

The V gene is TRBV19, the J gene TRBJ2-3; D may be TRBD2 (5 bases). The CDR3 covers 14 residues. V lost 2 bases to trimming and J lost 3 bases, with 9 bases between them. CDR1 LNHDA and CDR2 SQIVND come from the germline V gene (reference sequence). CDR3 protein: CASSILRDTDTQYF. The CDR3 nucleotides are TGTGCCAGTAGTATACTCCGGGATACAGATACGCAGTATTTT.

The chain couples TRBV7-9 to TRBJ2-1; 10 bases agree with TRBD1. The CDR3 is 14 amino acids. CDR1 SEHNR and CDR2 FQNEAQ come from the germline V gene (reference sequence). V shed 5 bases and J 8 bases; nucleotides not matched to a gene: 6. This chain's CDR3 is CASSPDRGGDEQFF. For the CDR3, the DNA is TGTGCCAGCAGCCCGGACAGGGGGGGTGATGAGCAGTTCTTC.

The genes are TRBV19 and TRBJ1-1, with TRBD1 matching 8 bases. The ends lost 8 bases at V and 7 bases at J; junction bases unmatched: 12. Germline CDR1 reads LNHDA; CDR2 reads SQIVND (reference sequence). The CDR3 is 14 amino acids. The CDR3 loop reads CASSWDRFSGEAFF. Written as DNA, the CDR3 is TGTGCCAGTTCCTGGGACAGGTTCTCGGGTGAAGCTTTCTTT.

J is TRBJ2-1 and V is TRBV5-1; 8 positions match TRBD1. The germline V gene encodes CDR1 SGHRS and CDR2 YFSETQ. J gave up 7 bases and V 2 bases, and 8 bases lay outside the gene matches. CDR3 size: 15 residues. CDR3 sequence: CASSFRDRRINEQFF. As DNA, the CDR3 is TGCGCCAGCAGCTTCCGGGACAGGAGGATTAATGAGCAGTTCTTC. Drawing the rest from reference TRBV5-1 and TRBJ2-1, the complete variable domain is KAGVTQTPRYLIKTRGQQVTLSCSPISGHRSVSWYQQTPGQGLQFLFEYFSETQRNKGNFPGRFSGRQFSNSRSEMNVSTLELGDSALYLCASSFRDRRINEQFFGPGTRLTVL.

The chain is built from TRBV21-1 and TRBJ1-5; the D call in the table, TRBD1, was not verified against the DNA. TRBV21-1 is a pseudogene segment. This CDR3 comprises 17 residues. CDR3 nucleotides: TGTGCCAGCAGCAAAGTTCGGGGACATCGTAGCAATCAGCCCCAGCATTTT. Its protein is CASSKVRGHRSNQPQHF.

Notes on this clone: At the DNA level, this CDR3 is encoded by other sequences in the same sample as well. The gene calls are TRBV2 and TRBJ2-2, with 10 bases that match TRBD2. CDR3 length equals 15 residues. Germline lookup yields CDR1 SNHLY and CDR2 FYNNEI. The J segment lost 4 bases and the V segment lost 5 bases, leaving 4 bases of the junction unmatched. For the CDR3, the DNA is TGTGCCAGCAGTTCGAGCGGGGGGGGCACCGGGGAGCTGTTTTTT. Translated, it gives CASSSSGGGTGELFF. Filled out from reference TRBV2 and TRBJ2-2, the complete variable domain reads EPEVTQTPSHQVTQMGQEVILRCVPISNHLYFYWYRQILGQKVEFLVSFYNNEISEKSEIFDDQFSVERPDGSNFTLKIRSTKLEDSAMYFCASSSSGGGTGELFFGEGSRLTVL.

This rearrangement joins TRBV7-2 to TRBJ2-1; the match to TRBD1 covers 8 bases. The ends lost 5 bases at V and 7 bases at J; junction bases unmatched: 4. The CDR3 runs to 13 residues. CDR1 and CDR2 (germline): SGHTA, FQGNSA. The CDR3 DNA reads TGTGCCAGCAGCGTTAACAGGGGGAATGAGCAGTTCTTC. Translating gives CASSVNRGNEQFF.

This clone was detected only a few times. The V gene is TRBV5-1, the J gene TRBJ2-1; 9 nucleotides agree with TRBD1. CDR3 length: 15 residues. After removal of 2 bases from V and 6 bases from J, the junction contained 6 bases not matched to a gene. CDR1 is SGHRS and CDR2 is YFSETQ in the germline V gene. The CDR3 bases are TGCGCCAGCAGCTTCGGGACAGGGCAAATCAATGAGCAGTTCTTC. Its translation is CASSFGTGQINEQFF.

The chain has TRBV18 and TRBJ1-2, with D tentatively TRBD1 (6 bases). V lost 3 bases and J lost 3, with 8 bases in between. CDR1 is KGHSH, CDR2 LQKENI, per germline. The CDR3 sequence is 13 residues long. The CDR3 loop is CASSPSGDYGYTF. The CDR3 region has the DNA TGTGCCAGCTCACCCTCAGGGGACTATGGCTACACCTTC.